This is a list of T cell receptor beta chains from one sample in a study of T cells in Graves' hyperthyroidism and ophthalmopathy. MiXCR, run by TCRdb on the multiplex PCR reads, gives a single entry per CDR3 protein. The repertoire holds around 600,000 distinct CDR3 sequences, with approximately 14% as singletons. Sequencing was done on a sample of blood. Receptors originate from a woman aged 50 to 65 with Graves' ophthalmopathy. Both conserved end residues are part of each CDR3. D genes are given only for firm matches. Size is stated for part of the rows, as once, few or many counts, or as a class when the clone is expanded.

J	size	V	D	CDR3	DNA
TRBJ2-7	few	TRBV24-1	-	CATSDAGTAREQYF	TGTGCCACCAGTGATGCCGGGACGGCACGCGAGCAGTACTTC
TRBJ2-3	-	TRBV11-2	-	CASSLAGGGYRDTQYF	TGTGCCAGCAGCTTAGCGGGGGGCGGGTATAGAGATACGCAGTATTTT
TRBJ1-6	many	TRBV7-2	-	CASSRLYRNSPLHF	TGTGCCAGCAGCCGACTCTACAGGAATTCACCCCTCCACTTT
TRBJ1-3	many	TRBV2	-	CASSEQGYAGNTIYF	TGTGCCAGCAGTGAACAGGGATACGCTGGAAACACCATATATTTT
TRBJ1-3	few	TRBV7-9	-	CASGVPSSGNTIYF	TGTGCCAGCGGCGTCCCAAGCTCTGGAAACACCATATATTTT
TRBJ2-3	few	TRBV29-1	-	CSVEHSSHTDTQYF	TGCAGCGTTGAACACTCTTCCCACACAGATACGCAGTATTTT
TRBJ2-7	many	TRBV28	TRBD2	CASSLIGSGYNYEQYF	TGTGCCAGCAGTTTAATCGGTAGCGGGTATAACTACGAGCAGTACTTC
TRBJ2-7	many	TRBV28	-	CASTLTITGYEQYF	TGTGCCAGCACCTTAACTATAACCGGCTACGAGCAGTACTTC
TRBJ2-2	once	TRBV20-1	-	CSASKPGVGSGELFF	TGCAGTGCTAGTAAACCGGGGGTGGGTTCCGGGGAGCTGTTTTTT
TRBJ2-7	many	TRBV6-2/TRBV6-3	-	CASSYVRSYEQYF	TGTGCCAGCAGTTACGTCAGAAGCTACGAGCAGTACTTC
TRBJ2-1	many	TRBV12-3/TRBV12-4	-	CASRSGPPPPAGSYNEQFF	TGTGCCAGCAGGTCGGGACCCCCTCCCCCGGCCGGCTCCTACAATGAGCAGTTCTTC
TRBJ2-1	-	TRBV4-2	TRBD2	CASSQLRGTGGTSGSPLQFF	TGTGCCAGCAGCCAACTCCGCGGGACAGGGGGGACTAGCGGGAGCCCTTTGCAGTTCTTC
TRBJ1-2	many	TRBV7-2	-	CASNLGGGGYTF	TGTGCCAGCAACCTAGGCGGGGGTGGCTACACCTTC
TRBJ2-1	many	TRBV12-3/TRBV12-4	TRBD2	CASSFEPGLTVGIYNEQFF	TGTGCCAGCAGTTTTGAGCCGGGACTAACGGTAGGGATCTACAATGAGCAGTTCTTC
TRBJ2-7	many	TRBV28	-	CASSVRDPEQYF	TGTGCCAGCAGTGTCCGGGACCCGGAGCAGTACTTC
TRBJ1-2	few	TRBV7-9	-	CASSRSGATNYGYTF	TGTGCCAGCTCGAGATCCGGGGCAACTAACTATGGCTACACCTTC
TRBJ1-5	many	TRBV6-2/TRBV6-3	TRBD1	CASSYFGQGNQPQHF	TGTGCCAGCAGTTACTTCGGACAGGGTAATCAGCCCCAGCATTTT
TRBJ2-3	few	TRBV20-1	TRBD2	CSASPASGRSYLRTDTQYF	TGCAGTGCTAGCCCGGCTAGCGGGAGAAGTTATTTAAGGACAGATACGCAGTATTTT
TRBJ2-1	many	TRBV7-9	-	CASSDNPWNEQFF	TGTGCCAGCAGCGACAACCCATGGAATGAGCAGTTCTTC